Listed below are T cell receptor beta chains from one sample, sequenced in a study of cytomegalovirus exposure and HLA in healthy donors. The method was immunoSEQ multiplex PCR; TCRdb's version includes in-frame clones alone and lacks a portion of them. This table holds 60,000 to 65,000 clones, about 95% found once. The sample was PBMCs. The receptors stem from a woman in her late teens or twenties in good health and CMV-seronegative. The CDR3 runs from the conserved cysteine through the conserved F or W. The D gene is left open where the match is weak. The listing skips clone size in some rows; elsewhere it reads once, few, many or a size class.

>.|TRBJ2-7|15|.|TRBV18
CASSPGQGFSYEQYF
TGTGCCAGCTCACCTGGGCAGGGGTTCTCCTACGAGCAGTACTTC
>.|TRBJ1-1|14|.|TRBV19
CASSRRTAGTEAFF
TGTGCCAGTAGTCGGAGGACAGCCGGGACTGAAGCTTTCTTT
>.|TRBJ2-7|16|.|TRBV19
CASSIGSGGKRFEQYF
TGTGCCAGTAGTATAGGGTCGGGCGGGAAGCGCTTCGAGCAGTACTTC
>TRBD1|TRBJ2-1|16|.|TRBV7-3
CASSRQGVARGDEQFF
TGTGCCAGCAGCCGACAGGGGGTAGCCCGTGGCGATGAGCAGTTCTTC
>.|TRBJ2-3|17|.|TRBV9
CASSVGVLPSGDGTQYF
TGTGCCAGCAGCGTAGGGGTCCTGCCTTCGGGAGATGGTACGCAGTATTTT
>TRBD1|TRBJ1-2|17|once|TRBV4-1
CASSQDALNTGVYGYTF
TGCGCCAGCAGCCAAGATGCCCTAAATACAGGGGTCTATGGCTACACCTTC
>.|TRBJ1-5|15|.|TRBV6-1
CASGASSYSNQPQHF
TGTGCCAGCGGGGCCAGCTCTTATAGCAATCAGCCCCAGCATTTT
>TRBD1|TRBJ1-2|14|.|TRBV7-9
CASNDRDPTYGYTF
TGTGCCAGCAACGACAGGGACCCTACCTATGGCTACACCTTC
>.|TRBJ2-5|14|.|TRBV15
CATSKIQAPETQYF
TGTGCCACCAGCAAAATACAGGCCCCAGAGACCCAGTACTTC
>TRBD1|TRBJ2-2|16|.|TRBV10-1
CASSEGFQGASGELFF
TGCGCCAGCAGTGAGGGTTTCCAGGGGGCAAGCGGGGAGCTGTTTTTT
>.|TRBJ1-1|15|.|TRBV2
CASSDGGAVGTEAFF
TGTGCCAGCAGTGATGGGGGGGCGGTGGGCACTGAAGCTTTCTTT
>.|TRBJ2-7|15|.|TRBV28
CASSPRQRRSSEQYF
TGTGCCAGCAGCCCCCGACAGCGACGCTCGTCCGAGCAGTACTTC
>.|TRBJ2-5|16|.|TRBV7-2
CASSLRRQPRGETQYF
TGTGCCAGCAGCTTAAGGAGACAGCCCCGGGGGGAGACCCAGTACTTC
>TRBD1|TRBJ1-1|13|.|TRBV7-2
CASSPQGDTEAFF
TGTGCCAGCAGCCCCCAGGGGGACACTGAAGCTTTCTTT
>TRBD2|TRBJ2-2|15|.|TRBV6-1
CASRNQAGGEGELFF
TGTGCCAGCAGGAATCAAGCGGGAGGGGAGGGGGAGCTGTTTTTT
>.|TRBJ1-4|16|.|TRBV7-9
CASSLALGRANEKLFF
TGTGCCAGCAGCTTAGCGTTGGGGAGGGCTAATGAAAAACTGTTTTTT
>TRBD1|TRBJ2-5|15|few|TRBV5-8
CASRLAALRGETQYF
TGTGCCAGCAGACTTGCGGCCCTCAGGGGGGAGACCCAGTACTTC
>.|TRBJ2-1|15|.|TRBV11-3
CASSPGSGSYNEQFF
TGTGCCAGCAGCCCCGGTAGCGGTTCCTACAATGAGCAGTTCTTC
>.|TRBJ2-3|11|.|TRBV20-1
CSAVSRDTQYF
TGCAGTGCTGTGTCGCGGGATACGCAGTATTTT
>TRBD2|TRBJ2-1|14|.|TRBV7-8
CASSPRLAPNEQFF
TGTGCCAGCAGCCCCCGACTAGCCCCCAATGAGCAGTTCTTC
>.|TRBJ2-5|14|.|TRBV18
CASSPRSGDETQYF
TGTGCCAGCTCACCACGGTCGGGTGATGAGACCCAGTACTTC
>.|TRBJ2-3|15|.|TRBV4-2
CASSSRTRGRGTQYF
TGTGCCAGCAGCTCCAGGACAAGGGGGAGAGGTACGCAGTATTTT
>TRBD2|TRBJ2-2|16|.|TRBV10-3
CAISEREGPQSGELFF
TGTGCCATCAGTGAGCGGGAGGGGCCCCAATCGGGGGAGCTGTTTTTT
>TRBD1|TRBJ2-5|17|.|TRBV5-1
CASSSEDRGLGGETQYF
TGCGCCAGCAGCTCCGAGGACAGGGGGCTAGGGGGAGAGACCCAGTACTTC
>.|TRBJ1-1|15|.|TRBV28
CASSLGGRGNTEAFF
TGTGCCAGCAGCCTCGGGGGACGGGGGAACACTGAAGCTTTCTTT
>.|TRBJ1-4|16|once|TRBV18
CASSPRTEGRYEKLFF
TGTGCCAGCTCACCAAGAACCGAAGGGAGATATGAAAAACTGTTTTTT
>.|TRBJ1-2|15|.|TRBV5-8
CASSLGGPINYGYTF
TGTGCCAGCAGCTTGGGGGGGCCAATTAACTATGGCTACACCTTC
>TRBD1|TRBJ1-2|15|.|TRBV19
CASSPGTGGVYGYTF
TGTGCCAGTAGCCCCGGGACAGGGGGCGTCTATGGCTACACCTTC
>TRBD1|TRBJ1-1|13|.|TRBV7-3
CASRQGVNTEAFF
TGTGCCAGCCGCCAGGGGGTGAACACTGAAGCTTTCTTT
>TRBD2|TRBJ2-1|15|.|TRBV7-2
CASSRAGGVGNEQFF
TGTGCCAGTTCGAGGGCGGGGGGGGTAGGCAATGAGCAGTTCTTC
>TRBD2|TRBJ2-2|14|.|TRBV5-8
CASSRRETREKLFF
TGTGCCAGCAGCAGGCGGGAGACCCGGGAGAAGCTGTTTTTT
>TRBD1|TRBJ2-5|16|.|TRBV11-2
CASSFGQQGIGETQYF
TGTGCCAGCAGCTTCGGGCAACAGGGGATAGGGGAGACCCAGTACTTC
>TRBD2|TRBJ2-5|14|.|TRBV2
CASSDRGGGETQYF
TGTGCCAGCAGTGATCGGGGGGGTGGGGAGACCCAGTACTTC
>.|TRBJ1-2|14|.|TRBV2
CASSEEADNYGYTF
TGTGCCAGCAGTGAGGAGGCTGATAACTATGGCTACACCTTC
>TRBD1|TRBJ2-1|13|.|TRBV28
CASTDRGLDEQFF
TGTGCCAGCACCGACAGGGGACTGGATGAGCAGTTCTTC
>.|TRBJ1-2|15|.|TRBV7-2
CASSLVRVPFYGYTF
TGTGCCAGCAGCTTAGTTCGGGTCCCATTCTATGGCTACACCTTC
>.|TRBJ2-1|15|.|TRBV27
CASSFGGTTYNEQFF
TGTGCCAGCAGTTTTGGCGGAACCACCTACAATGAGCAGTTCTTC
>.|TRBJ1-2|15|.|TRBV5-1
CASSGGILVGYGYTF
TGCGCCAGCAGCGGCGGGATCCTCGTAGGGTATGGCTACACCTTC
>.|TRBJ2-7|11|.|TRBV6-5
CASSGHYEQYF
TGTGCCAGCAGTGGCCACTACGAGCAGTACTTC
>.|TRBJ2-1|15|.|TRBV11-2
CASSAPLALIDEQFF
TGTGCCAGCAGCGCCCCGCTAGCTTTGATCGATGAGCAGTTCTTC